Presented here are 23 T cell receptor beta chains from one specimen sequenced in a study of cytomegalovirus exposure and HLA in healthy donors. PCR employed 60 Vbeta and 13 Jbeta primers. Sequenced by immunoSEQ multiplex PCR; TCRdb stores in-frame clones only, minus some. The sample gives 140,000 to 150,000 clones, around 80% of which show up once; almost 2.5% is in the top ten. The sequenced sample was PBMCs. These receptors all stem from a boy under 10 years old in good health and CMV-seronegative.

The chain couples TRBV29-1 to TRBJ2-1, with D tentatively TRBD2 (6 bases). Germline assignment: CDR1 SQVTM and CDR2 ANQGSEA. Trimming took off 4 bases at V and 0 bases at J, with 13 bases between the two ends. This CDR3 region has 15 residues. CDR3 in DNA: TGCAGCGTTGGAGGCGGGATGAGCTCCTACAATGAGCAGTTCTTC. As protein: CSVGGGMSSYNEQFF.

This clone was observed a single time. The J gene is TRBJ2-2, the V gene TRBV5-4; D possibly corresponds to TRBD2 (5 bases). Between the trimmed V and J ends, which lost 0 bases and 5 bases, there was a span of 14 bases. The CDR3 sequence is 16 residues long. Looked up from germline, CDR1 is SGHNT and CDR2 is YYREEE (reference sequence). The CDR3 DNA sequence: TGTGCCAGCAGCTTGGGCAGGACTTTTAGGACCGGGGAGCTGTTTTTT. It is translated as CASSLGRTFRTGELFF.

The V call is TRBV11-3, the J call TRBJ2-3; no reliable D call. This CDR3 comprises 15 residues. Germline V gives CDR1 SGHNT, CDR2 YENEEA. V was shortened by 0 bases and J by 3 bases, with 10 bases between the two germline ends. This CDR3 reads CASSLDRQRTDTQYF. CDR3 DNA: TGTGCCAGCAGCTTAGACAGGCAGAGAACAGATACGCAGTATTTT.

V usage is TRBV2 and J usage is TRBJ1-5; 8 bases fit TRBD1. V lost 4 bases and J lost 3; bases outside the gene matches: 2. This CDR3 contains 14 residues. Germline-derived CDR1 and CDR2 are SNHLY and FYNNEI. CDR3 loop: CASSGQGTNQPQHF. CDR3 bases: TGTGCCAGCAGTGGACAGGGGACCAATCAGCCCCAGCATTTT.

The chain joins TRBV27 to TRBJ1-3; weak D call: TRBD1 (6 bases). CDR1 MNHEY and CDR2 SMNVEV come from the germline V gene (reference sequence). CDR3 length: 15 amino acids. V was shortened by 3 bases and J by 3 bases, with 12 bases between the two germline ends. The CDR3 reads CASSLGGPGGNTIYF. CDR3 sequence (DNA): TGTGCCAGCAGTTTGGGGGGGCCGGGTGGAAACACCATATATTTT.

The J gene is TRBJ1-4, the V gene TRBV18, with D tentatively TRBD1 (6 bases). V dropped 2 bases and J dropped 8 bases, with 21 bases sitting between them. Germline-derived CDR1 and CDR2 are KGHSH and LQKENI. The CDR3 consists of 17 residues. CDR3: CASSPNRAAFISEKLFF. The CDR3 DNA reads as TGTGCCAGCTCACCAAACAGGGCTGCCTTCATCTCCGAAAAACTGTTTTTT.

This chain joins TRBV6-5 and TRBJ1-4; 9 bases line up with TRBD1. CDR3 length: 15 amino acids. Unmatched junction bases numbered 8, after V lost 6 bases and J lost 6 bases. Germline V gene sequence: CDR1 MNHEY, CDR2 SVGAGI. CDR3 amino acids: CASRRKQGADEKLFF. CDR3 in DNA: TGTGCCAGCAGACGTAAACAGGGGGCGGATGAAAAACTGTTTTTT.

This chain uses TRBV18 with TRBJ2-1; 8 nucleotides line up with TRBD2. The V gene's germline CDR1 is KGHSH and CDR2 LQKENI. The CDR3 length is 19 residues. V was pared by 4 bases and J by 5 bases, with 19 bases of the junction left unmatched. CDR3 sequence reads: CASSRKLSGGGVRDNEQFF. Here the CDR3 DNA reads TGTGCCAGCTCACGGAAACTAAGCGGGGGAGGCGTCCGGGACAATGAGCAGTTCTTC.

This clone was detected once. A read error may produce the germline difference seen at one junction end. The chain uses TRBV6-6 and TRBJ1-6; D is perhaps TRBD1 (6 bases). CDR1 is MNHNY and CDR2 is SVGAGI in the germline V gene (reference sequence). This CDR3 contains 12 residues. CDR3 amino acids: CASGPRGGEPLF. The CDR3 region has the DNA TGTGCCAGCGGGCCCAGGGGCGGCGAGCCATTATTT.

The chain recombines TRBV18 with TRBJ2-2; no definite D call. The V and J ends lost 6 bases and 1 base respectively, with 9 bases between them. The CDR3 runs to 14 residues. Germline CDR1 KGHSH, CDR2 LQKENI. Here the CDR3 DNA reads TGTGCCAGCTCGCTTGGTAGGAACACCGGGGAGCTGTTTTTT. It specifies CASSLGRNTGELFF.

This clone has more than one count but fewer than ten. V and J are TRBV10-1 and TRBJ2-3; 10 nucleotides agree with TRBD1. The V segment lost 8 bases and the J segment 4 bases; nucleotides outside the gene matches: 9. In germline, CDR1 is WNHNN, CDR2 SYGVQD (reference sequence). The CDR3 has 15 residues. CDR3 in amino acids: CASGQGTGDADTQYF. The CDR3 DNA sequence: TGCGCCAGCGGACAAGGGACAGGGGATGCAGATACGCAGTATTTT.

The chain recombines TRBV18 with TRBJ2-5; weak D call: TRBD1 (6 bases). This CDR3 is built from 14 residues. V lost 4 bases, J lost 4 bases, and 13 bases lay in between. Germline CDR1 is KGHSH and CDR2 is LQKENI. The CDR3 DNA sequence: TGTGCCAGCTCACTTGGCGTCAGGGGAGAGACCCAGTACTTC. Encoded protein: CASSLGVRGETQYF.

The genes are TRBV7-3 and TRBJ1-1; the D gene is possibly TRBD1 (5 bases). This CDR3 has 15 residues. V was trimmed by 2 bases and J by 1 base, leaving 11 bases between them. Germline V gives CDR1 SGHTA, CDR2 FQGTGA. The CDR3 protein is CASSLFSRENTEAFF. In DNA form, the CDR3 reads TGTGCCAGCAGCTTATTCTCCAGGGAGAACACTGAAGCTTTCTTT.

The chain is built from TRBV28 and TRBJ1-5; 7 positions match TRBD1. Per germline, CDR1 MDHEN and CDR2 SYDVKM. The CDR3 sequence is 13 residues long. J lost 6 bases, V lost 1 base, and 0 bases had no gene match. The CDR3 loop reads CASSLSGGQPQHF. The CDR3 region has the DNA TGTGCCAGCAGTTTATCAGGGGGTCAGCCCCAGCATTTT.

The rearrangement uses TRBV19 and TRBJ2-7; TRBD1 aligns across 8 bases. The CDR3 runs 15 residues. Germline CDR1 reads LNHDA; CDR2 reads SQIVND (reference sequence). After removal of 9 bases from V and 3 bases from J, the junction contained 13 bases not matched to a gene. Written as DNA, the CDR3 is TGTGCCAGCAAAAGTGGACAGGGCCAATTCTACGAGCAGTACTTC. This encodes CASKSGQGQFYEQYF.

V is TRBV4-2 and J is TRBJ1-3; D is unresolved. CDR3 length equals 15 residues. V dropped 1 base and J dropped 2 bases, with 9 bases sitting between them. Germline V gene sequence: CDR1 LGHNA, CDR2 YNFKEQ. The CDR3 bases are TGTGCCAGCAGCCAAGTCCCCCGTCCTGGAAACACCATATATTTT. As protein: CASSQVPRPGNTIYF.

The chain joins TRBV9 to TRBJ2-5; 8 nucleotides match TRBD2. V dropped 3 bases and J dropped 4; count of bases not matched to a gene: 5. From germline, CDR1 is SGDLS and CDR2 YYNGEE. The length of the CDR3 is 14 residues. The CDR3 sequence: CASSGGLAGETQYF. The CDR3 DNA reads TGTGCCAGCAGCGGCGGACTAGCCGGAGAGACCCAGTACTTC. Supplemented by reference TRBV9 and TRBJ2-5, the full variable domain reads DSGVTQTPKHLITATGQRVTLRCSPRSGDLSVYWYQQSLDQGLQFLIQYYNGEERAKGNILERFSAQQFPDLHSELNLSSLELGDSALYFCASSGGLAGETQYFGPGTRLLVL.

The chain uses TRBV20-1 and TRBJ2-7; D is unclear. Germline-derived CDR1 and CDR2 are DFQATT and SNEGSKA (reference sequence). Trimming removed 2 bases from V and 3 bases from J, with 5 bases in between. The CDR3 is 11 residues long. CDR3 nucleotides: TGCAGTGCTAGACAGGTCTACGAGCAGTACTTC. Its protein is CSARQVYEQYF.

J is TRBJ2-7 and V is TRBV4-1; TRBD2 aligns across 7 bases. V dropped 3 bases and J dropped 2; count of bases not matched to a gene: 7. The germline CDR1 and CDR2 sequences are MGHRA and YSYEKL. This CDR3 has 15 residues. CDR3 nucleotide sequence: TGCGCCAGCAGCCAGATCGCTAGCGGTGCCTACGAGCAGTACTTC. Translating gives CASSQIASGAYEQYF.

V usage is TRBV7-8 and J usage is TRBJ2-3, with D possibly matching TRBD1 (6 bases). V lost 5 bases and J 1 base, leaving 13 bases between the germline ends. The CDR3 length is 15 residues. Germline CDR1 is SGHVS and CDR2 is FQNEAQ. CDR3 sequence reads: CASSLLPGGTDTQYF. The CDR3 DNA is TGTGCCAGCAGCCTACTACCAGGGGGCACAGATACGCAGTATTTT. Complete variable domain (other parts from reference TRBV7-8 and TRBJ2-3): GAGVSQSPRYKVAKRGQDVALRCDPISGHVSLFWYQQALGQGPEFLTYFQNEAQLDKSGLPSDRFFAERPEGSVSTLKIQRTQQEDSAVYLCASSLLPGGTDTQYFGPGTRLTVL.

DNA of the CDR3: TGTGCCAGCAGCCAATCGACAGGGAGAAGTAATCAGCCCCAGCATTTT. This encodes CASSQSTGRSNQPQHF. V gene TRBV16 combines with J gene TRBJ1-5; 7 nucleotides align to TRBD1. Germline loops: CDR1 KGHSY, CDR2 FQNENV. The CDR3 sequence is 16 residues long. V lost 0 bases and J lost 4; bases outside the gene matches: 6. The full variable domain, rest sourced from reference TRBV16 and TRBJ1-5, is GEEVAQTPKHLVRGEGQKAKLYCAPIKGHSYVFWYQQVLKNEFKFLISFQNENVFDETGMPKERFSAKCLPNSPCSLEIQATKLEDSAVYFCASSQSTGRSNQPQHFGDGTRLSIL.

This clone was seen just once. V usage is TRBV19 and J usage is TRBJ1-1; tentatively, D is TRBD1 (6 bases). Trimming shortened V by 3 bases and J by 4 bases, and 12 bases separated the two germline ends. Germline lookup yields CDR1 LNHDA and CDR2 SQIVND (reference sequence). The CDR3 is 14 residues long. In DNA form, the CDR3 reads TGTGCCAGTAGTATCGGACAGCGACTCACTGAAGCTTTCTTT. Its protein product is CASSIGQRLTEAFF.

The table lists this clone with a few counts. The chain employs TRBV12-2 and TRBJ2-7; TRBD1, the D gene given by the table, was not confirmed from the DNA. TRBV12-2 is a pseudogene locus. The CDR3 extends over 17 amino acids. Written as DNA, the CDR3 is TGTGCAAGTCGCTTCGGACACAGACAGGGGTCCTCGGGGGAGCAGTACTTC. Translating it yields CASRFGHRQGSSGEQYF.